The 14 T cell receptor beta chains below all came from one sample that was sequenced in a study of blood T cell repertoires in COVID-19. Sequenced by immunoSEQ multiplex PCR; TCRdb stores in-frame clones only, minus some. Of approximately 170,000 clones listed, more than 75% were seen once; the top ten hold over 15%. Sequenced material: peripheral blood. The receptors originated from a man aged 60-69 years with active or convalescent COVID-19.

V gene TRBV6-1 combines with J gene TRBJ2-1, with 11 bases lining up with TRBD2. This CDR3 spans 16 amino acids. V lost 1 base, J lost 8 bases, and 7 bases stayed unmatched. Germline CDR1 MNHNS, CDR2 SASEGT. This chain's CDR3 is CASSEVTSGSLDEQFF. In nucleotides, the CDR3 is TGTGCCAGCAGTGAAGTCACTAGCGGGAGTTTGGATGAGCAGTTCTTC.

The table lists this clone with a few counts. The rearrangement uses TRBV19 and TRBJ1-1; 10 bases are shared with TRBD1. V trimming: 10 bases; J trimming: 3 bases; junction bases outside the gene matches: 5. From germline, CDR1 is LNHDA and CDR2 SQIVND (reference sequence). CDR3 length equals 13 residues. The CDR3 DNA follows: TGTGCCACTGACAGGGGGCTTCACACTGAAGCTTTCTTT. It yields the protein CATDRGLHTEAFF.

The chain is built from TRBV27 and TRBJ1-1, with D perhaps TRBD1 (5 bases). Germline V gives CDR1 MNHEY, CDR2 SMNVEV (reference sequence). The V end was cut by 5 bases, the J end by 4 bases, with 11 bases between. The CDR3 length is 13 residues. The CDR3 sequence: CASSPGGVTEAFF. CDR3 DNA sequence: TGTGCCAGCAGTCCGGGGGGGGTCACTGAAGCTTTCTTT.

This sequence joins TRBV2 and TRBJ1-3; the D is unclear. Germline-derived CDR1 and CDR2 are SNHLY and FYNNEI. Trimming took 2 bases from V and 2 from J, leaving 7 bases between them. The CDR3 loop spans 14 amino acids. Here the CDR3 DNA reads TGTGCCAGCAGTGAATTAACAGCTGGAAACACCATATATTTT. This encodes CASSELTAGNTIYF. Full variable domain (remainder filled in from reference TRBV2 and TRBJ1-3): EPEVTQTPSHQVTQMGQEVILRCVPISNHLYFYWYRQILGQKVEFLVSFYNNEISEKSEIFDDQFSVERPDGSNFTLKIRSTKLEDSAMYFCASSELTAGNTIYFGEGSWLTVV.

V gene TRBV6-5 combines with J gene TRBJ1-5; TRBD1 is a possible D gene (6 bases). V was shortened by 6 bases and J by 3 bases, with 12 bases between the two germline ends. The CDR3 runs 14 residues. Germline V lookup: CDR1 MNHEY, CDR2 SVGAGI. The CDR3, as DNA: TGTGCCAGCAGCCCCGGACAGAACAATCAGCCCCAGCATTTT. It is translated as CASSPGQNNQPQHF.

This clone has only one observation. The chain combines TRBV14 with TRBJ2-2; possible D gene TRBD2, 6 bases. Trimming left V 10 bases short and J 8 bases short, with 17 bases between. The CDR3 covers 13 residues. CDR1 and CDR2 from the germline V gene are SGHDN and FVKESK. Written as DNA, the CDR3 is TGTGCCATCACAGACGGCGGGGAGGGGGAGCTGTTTTTT. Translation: CAITDGGEGELFF.

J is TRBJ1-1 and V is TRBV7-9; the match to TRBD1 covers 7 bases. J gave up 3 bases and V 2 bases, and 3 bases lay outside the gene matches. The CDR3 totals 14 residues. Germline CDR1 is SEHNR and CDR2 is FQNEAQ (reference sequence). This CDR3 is CASSLTGDDTEAFF. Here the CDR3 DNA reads TGTGCCAGCAGCTTAACAGGGGATGACACTGAAGCTTTCTTT.

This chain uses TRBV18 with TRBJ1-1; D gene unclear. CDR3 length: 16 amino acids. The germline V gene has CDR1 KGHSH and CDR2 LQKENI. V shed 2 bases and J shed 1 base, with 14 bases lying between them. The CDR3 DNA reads TGTGCCAGCTCACCAAATGAGGGTTTATGGAACACTGAAGCTTTCTTT. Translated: CASSPNEGLWNTEAFF.

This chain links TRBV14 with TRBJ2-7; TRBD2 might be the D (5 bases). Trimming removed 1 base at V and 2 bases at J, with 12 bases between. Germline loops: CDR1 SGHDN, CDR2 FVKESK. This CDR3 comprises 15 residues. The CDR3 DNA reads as TGTGCCAGCAGCCAAGGAACGACGGGGACCTACGAGCAGTACTTC. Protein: CASSQGTTGTYEQYF. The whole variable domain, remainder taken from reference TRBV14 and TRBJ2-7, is EAGVTQFPSHSVIEKGQTVTLRCDPISGHDNLYWYRRVMGKEIKFLLHFVKESKQDESGMPNNRFLAERTGGTYSTLKVQPAELEDSGVYFCASSQGTTGTYEQYFGPGTRLTVT.

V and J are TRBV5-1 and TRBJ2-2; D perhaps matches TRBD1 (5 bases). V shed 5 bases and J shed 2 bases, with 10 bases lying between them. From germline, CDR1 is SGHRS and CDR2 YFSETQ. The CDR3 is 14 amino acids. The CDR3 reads CASSRTTNTGELFF. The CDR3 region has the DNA TGCGCCAGCAGTAGGACAACAAACACCGGGGAGCTGTTTTTT.

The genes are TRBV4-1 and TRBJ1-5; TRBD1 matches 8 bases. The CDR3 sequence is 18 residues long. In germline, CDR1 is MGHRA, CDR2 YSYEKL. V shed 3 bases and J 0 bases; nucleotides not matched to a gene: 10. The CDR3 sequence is CASSHPPGGVYSNQPQHF. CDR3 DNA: TGCGCCAGCAGCCACCCCCCAGGGGGCGTATATAGCAATCAGCCCCAGCATTTT.

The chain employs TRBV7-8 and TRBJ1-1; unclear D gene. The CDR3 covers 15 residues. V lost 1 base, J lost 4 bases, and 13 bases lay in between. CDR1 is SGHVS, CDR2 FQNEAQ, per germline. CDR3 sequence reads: CASSLGRSFFTEAFF. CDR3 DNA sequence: TGTGCCAGCAGCTTAGGGCGTAGCTTTTTCACTGAAGCTTTCTTT.

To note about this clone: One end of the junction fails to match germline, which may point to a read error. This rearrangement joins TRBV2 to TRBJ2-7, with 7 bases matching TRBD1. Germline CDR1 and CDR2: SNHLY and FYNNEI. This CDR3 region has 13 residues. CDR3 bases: TGTGCCAGCAGAGAAGACAGGGTGTATGAGCAGTACTTC. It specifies CASREDRVYEQYF.

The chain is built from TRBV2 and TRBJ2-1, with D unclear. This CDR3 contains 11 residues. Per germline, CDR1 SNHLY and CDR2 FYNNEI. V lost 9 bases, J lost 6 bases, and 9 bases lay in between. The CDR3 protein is CARTGGNEQFF. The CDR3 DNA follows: TGTGCCAGGACTGGTGGCAATGAGCAGTTCTTC. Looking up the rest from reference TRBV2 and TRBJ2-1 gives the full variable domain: EPEVTQTPSHQVTQMGQEVILRCVPISNHLYFYWYRQILGQKVEFLVSFYNNEISEKSEIFDDQFSVERPDGSNFTLKIRSTKLEDSAMYFCARTGGNEQFFGPGTRLTVL.